A selection of T cell receptor beta chains follows, all from one sample in a study of response to subunit inactivated influenza vaccine. TCRdb itself ran the RT-PCR reads through MiXCR, one entry per CDR3 protein. Of about 520,000 distinct CDR3 sequences in the sample, about 25% were seen once. The sample consisted of CD4+ T cells sorted from PBMCs, taken 5 days after vaccination. The receptors originated from a man in his forties or fifties who received an inactivated influenza vaccine. CDR3s include the opening cysteine and the closing phenylalanine or tryptophan. A D gene is named only where the DNA matches it firmly. Expanded clones get a size class; other rows say once, few or many, or leave the size out.

clone size,J gene,D gene,V gene,CDR3 protein,CDR3 DNA
many,TRBJ2-1,TRBD2,TRBV12-3/TRBV12-4,CASSSVTSHNGEQFF,TGTGCCAGCAGTTCAGTGACTAGCCACAACGGTGAGCAGTTCTTC
.,TRBJ2-7,.,TRBV7-2,CASSWAGGGDAYEQYF,TGTGCCAGCAGCTGGGCTGGTGGGGGCGACGCCTACGAGCAGTACTTC
.,TRBJ2-3,TRBD2,TRBV11-1,CASSSTRTSGATIADTQYF,TGTGCCAGCAGCTCGACTAGGACTAGCGGGGCCACCATTGCAGATACGCAGTATTTT
.,TRBJ2-2,.,TRBV9,CASSVKGESVGGELFF,TGTGCCAGCAGCGTTAAGGGGGAGTCAGTGGGCGGGGAGCTGTTTTTT
.,TRBJ2-5,TRBD2,TRBV20-1,CSAPLAGAGETQYF,TGCAGTGCTCCACTAGCGGGAGCGGGAGAGACCCAGTACTTC
.,TRBJ2-2,TRBD2,TRBV6-1,CASSDLWGLANTGELFF,TGTGCCAGCAGTGACTTATGGGGACTAGCGAACACCGGGGAGCTGTTTTTT
few,TRBJ2-2,TRBD1,TRBV19,CASKRTGGSFNAGELFF,TGTGCCAGTAAGAGGACAGGGGGAAGTTTTAATGCCGGGGAGCTGTTTTTT
few,TRBJ2-3,TRBD2,TRBV20-1,CSARLAGAVYTDTQYF,TGCAGTGCGAGACTAGCGGGGGCCGTATACACAGATACGCAGTATTTT
.,TRBJ2-2,.,TRBV29-1,CSADRGAAGELFF,TGCAGCGCAGATAGGGGAGCCGCCGGGGAGCTGTTTTTT
.,TRBJ1-1,.,TRBV14,CASSRQTLGTEAFF,TGTGCCAGCAGCCGACAGACTCTGGGCACTGAAGCTTTCTTT
.,TRBJ2-5,.,TRBV12-3/TRBV12-4,CASSLRLGSETQYF,TGTGCCAGCAGTTTACGGTTGGGAAGTGAGACCCAGTACTTC
few,TRBJ2-7,TRBD1,TRBV28,CASRPGVAWTGGFYEQYF,TGTGCCAGCAGGCCTGGTGTCGCCTGGACAGGGGGCTTCTACGAGCAGTACTTC
.,TRBJ2-1,TRBD2,TRBV28,CASNSGAYNEQFF,TGTGCCAGTAATAGCGGGGCTTACAATGAGCAGTTCTTC
.,TRBJ1-6,.,TRBV7-8,CASSLDRQWDSPLHF,TGTGCCAGCAGCTTAGACAGGCAATGGGATTCACCCCTCCACTTT
.,TRBJ2-1,TRBD2,TRBV9,CASSVGGTSGRINEQFF,TGTGCCAGCAGCGTAGGGGGGACTAGCGGGAGAATAAATGAGCAGTTCTTC
few,TRBJ2-3,TRBD1,TRBV9,CASTSTGGESTDTQYF,TGTGCCAGCACCAGTACAGGGGGCGAGAGCACAGATACGCAGTATTTT
.,TRBJ2-7,.,TRBV6-5,CATRTASYEQYF,TGTGCCACCAGGACGGCCTCCTACGAGCAGTACTTC
.,TRBJ2-1,.,TRBV19,CASSEQFF,TGTGCCAGTAGTGAGCAGTTCTTC
.,TRBJ2-3,.,TRBV28,CASRDPVDTQYF,TGTGCCAGCAGGGACCCCGTGGATACGCAGTATTTT
few,TRBJ2-5,.,TRBV3-1,CASSQEGQETQYF,TGTGCCAGCAGCCAAGAAGGCCAAGAGACCCAGTACTTC
.,TRBJ2-7,.,TRBV24-1,CATSPRDTFVHEQYF,TGTGCCACCAGCCCGCGGGACACCTTCGTCCACGAGCAGTACTTC
.,TRBJ1-6,.,TRBV6-2/TRBV6-3,CASRTGGSYNSPLHF,TGTGCCAGCAGAACGGGGGGCTCCTATAATTCACCCCTCCACTTT
many,TRBJ2-5,.,TRBV29-1,CSVRTWDQETQYF,TGCAGCGTGAGGACTTGGGACCAAGAGACCCAGTACTTC
.,TRBJ2-3,TRBD1,TRBV9,CASSADRGPPTDTQYF,TGTGCCAGCAGCGCCGACAGGGGCCCCCCCACAGATACGCAGTATTTT
few,TRBJ1-1,.,TRBV7-9,CASSFWGKGTEAFF,TGTGCCAGCAGCTTCTGGGGGAAGGGCACTGAAGCTTTCTTT
.,TRBJ2-5,.,TRBV5-1,CASSLQEDETQYF,TGCGCCAGCAGCTTGCAGGAAGACGAGACCCAGTACTTC
medium-sized,TRBJ2-2,.,TRBV12-3/TRBV12-4,CASSWGESAAGELFF,TGTGCCAGCTCATGGGGGGAATCGGCGGCCGGGGAGCTGTTTTTT
few,TRBJ2-1,.,TRBV12-3/TRBV12-4,CASSTPFFSSYNEQFF,TGTGCCAGCAGCACACCTTTTTTCTCTTCTTACAATGAGCAGTTCTTC
few,TRBJ1-2,.,TRBV5-6,CASSSLREHSYGYTF,TGTGCCAGCAGCTCGCTCCGAGAACATTCCTATGGCTACACCTTC
few,TRBJ2-1,TRBD2,TRBV6-1,CASRSGGSSYNEQFF,TGTGCCAGCAGAAGCGGGGGGAGCTCCTACAATGAGCAGTTCTTC
.,TRBJ1-6,.,TRBV20-1,CSATRGAWGNSPLHF,TGCAGTGCTACGAGGGGGGCCTGGGGGAATTCACCCCTCCACTTT
.,TRBJ1-1,.,TRBV5-1,CASRDQLNTEAFF,TGCGCCAGCAGAGATCAGCTGAACACTGAAGCTTTCTTT
.,TRBJ2-3,TRBD2,TRBV10-3,CAIKGLGDTQYF,TGTGCCATCAAGGGACTAGGAGATACGCAGTATTTT
.,TRBJ1-2,TRBD1,TRBV29-1,CSVTNRGGGGYTF,TGCAGCGTTACAAACAGGGGAGGTGGTGGCTACACCTTC
.,TRBJ2-1,TRBD2,TRBV5-3,CARSTDLPGLAGGPQFF,TGTGCCAGAAGTACCGATCTGCCGGGACTAGCGGGAGGGCCTCAGTTCTTC
few,TRBJ2-3,.,TRBV6-5,CASSYSNMGVGTDTQYF,TGTGCCAGCAGTTACTCGAATATGGGTGTTGGCACAGATACGCAGTATTTT
.,TRBJ2-3,.,TRBV11-2,CASSLRIGGTDTQYF,TGTGCCAGCAGCTTACGGATCGGGGGAACAGATACGCAGTATTTT
.,TRBJ2-7,.,TRBV15,CATSRDHFSGRAAYEQYF,TGTGCCACCAGCAGAGATCACTTCTCAGGGCGGGCCGCCTACGAGCAGTACTTC
.,TRBJ2-2,.,TRBV12-3/TRBV12-4,CAFSSGSTGELFF,TGTGCCTTTTCCTCCGGGTCCACCGGGGAGCTGTTTTTT
.,TRBJ2-6,.,TRBV12-3/TRBV12-4,CASSLGWVDSGANVLTF,TGTGCCAGCAGTTTAGGGTGGGTGGACTCTGGGGCCAACGTCCTGACTTTC
.,TRBJ2-3,.,TRBV18,CASSPEMDTQYF,TGTGCCAGCTCACCAGAGATGGATACGCAGTATTTT
.,TRBJ1-5,TRBD1,TRBV5-6,CASSSRDRWGNQPQHF,TGTGCCAGCAGCTCACGGGACAGATGGGGCAATCAGCCCCAGCATTTT